This T cell receptor beta chain was recovered during a study of CD8 T cells in ankylosing spondylitis. TCRdb fed the 5' RACE reads into MiXCR, producing one record per CDR3 protein. The table has under 300,000 distinct CDR3 sequences, about 10% seen once. V gave up 7 bases and J gave up 12 bases, with 25 bases separating them. This CDR3 spans 15 amino acids. The germline V gene encodes CDR1 LGHNT and CDR2 FRNRAP. The sequenced sample consisted of blood, either unsorted or a sorted T cell fraction (not recorded which). The gene calls are TRBV12-5 and TRBJ1-5, with a tentative D call TRBD1 (6 bases). This receptor was identified in a male donor with ankylosing spondylitis or in good health (not recorded which). The CDR3 protein is CASAISPLQGSIQHF. CDR3 DNA: TGTGCTAGTGCCATTTCGCCCTTACAGGGATCGATCCAGCATTTT.